This is a list of T cell receptor beta chains from one sample in a study of post-analysis software for immune sequencing data. TCRdb called the PCR reads again in MiXCR, with one record for every CDR3 protein. Of some 450,000 distinct CDR3 sequences listed, less than 45% were seen once; the top ten hold around an eighth. The sequenced material came from blood. The receptors originated from a girl aged 10 to 17 with multiple sclerosis. Each CDR3 is given with its conserved first and last residue. The D gene is left open where the match is weak. Expanded clones get a size class; other rows say once, few or many, or leave the size out.

j_gene,abundance,d_gene,v_gene,CDR3aa,CDR3nt
TRBJ2-7,NA,NA,TRBV14,CASSIKYEQYF,TGTGCCAGCAGCATTAAATACGAGCAGTACTTC
TRBJ1-2,NA,NA,TRBV7-9,CASSKQKNYGYTF,TGTGCCAGCAGCAAACAAAAGAACTATGGCTACACCTTC
TRBJ2-1,few,TRBD2,TRBV7-3,CASSLLAGAWDEQFF,TGTGCCAGCAGCCTTTTAGCGGGAGCTTGGGATGAGCAGTTCTTC
TRBJ2-1,few,TRBD2,TRBV7-2,CASSLRLTSGYNEQFF,TGTGCCAGCAGCTTACGGCTGACTAGCGGATACAATGAGCAGTTCTTC
TRBJ2-7,few,TRBD1,TRBV7-2,CASSLRQGYEQYF,TGTGCCAGCAGCTTAAGACAGGGATACGAGCAGTACTTC
TRBJ1-4,NA,TRBD1,TRBV5-6,CASSPDRGLTNEKLFF,TGTGCCAGCAGCCCGGACAGGGGGCTGACTAATGAAAAACTGTTTTTT
TRBJ2-7,NA,TRBD1,TRBV27,CASSLTGTGNEQYF,TGTGCCAGCAGTTTAACCGGGACAGGGAACGAGCAGTACTTC
TRBJ1-3,NA,NA,TRBV6-2/TRBV6-3,CASSYNAPDTIYF,TGTGCCAGCAGTTACAACGCCCCGGACACCATATATTTT
TRBJ1-4,NA,NA,TRBV9,CASSRVNEKRFF,TGTGCCAGCAGCAGGGTCAATGAAAAACGGTTTTTT
TRBJ1-2,NA,TRBD1,TRBV12-3/TRBV12-4,CASSFEGRDRLNYGYTF,TGTGCCAGCAGTTTTGAAGGGAGGGACAGGTTAAACTATGGCTACACCTTC
TRBJ1-6,NA,TRBD1,TRBV7-3,CASSLTRDSSLHF,TGTGCCAGCAGCTTAACACGGGACAGTTCCCTCCACTTT
TRBJ2-3,few,TRBD2,TRBV7-3,CASSLERLAVTDTQYF,TGTGCCAGCAGCTTAGAACGGCTAGCGGTCACAGATACGCAGTATTTT
TRBJ1-1,few,TRBD1,TRBV29-1,CSVEVDQGATEAFF,TGCAGCGTTGAAGTGGATCAGGGGGCGACCGAAGCTTTCTTT
TRBJ2-5,once,TRBD1,TRBV27,CASSPRTGGIQETQYF,TGTGCCAGCAGTCCTCGGACAGGGGGGATCCAAGAGACCCAGTACTTC
TRBJ2-1,NA,TRBD2,TRBV15,CATSRDLAGFDEQFF,TGTGCCACCAGCAGAGACCTAGCGGGATTCGATGAGCAGTTCTTC
TRBJ2-7,NA,TRBD2,TRBV10-3,CAISETSGAYEQYF,TGTGCCATCAGTGAGACTAGCGGGGCCTACGAGCAGTACTTC
TRBJ2-7,NA,TRBD1,TRBV2,CALQGSSYEQYF,TGTGCCTTACAGGGGTCCTCCTACGAGCAGTACTTC
TRBJ2-5,few,TRBD2,TRBV28,CASSSSGRAGDEQYF,TGTGCCAGCAGCTCTAGCGGGAGGGCCGGCGATGAGCAGTACTTC
TRBJ2-5,NA,TRBD1,TRBV4-3,CASSQEGGAEGETQYF,TGCGCCAGCAGCCAAGAAGGGGGCGCCGAGGGAGAGACCCAGTACTTC
TRBJ1-2,NA,NA,TRBV12-3/TRBV12-4,CASSLNLGVGGYTF,TGTGCCAGCAGTTTAAATCTGGGGGTCGGTGGCTACACCTTC
TRBJ2-1,NA,TRBD1,TRBV20-1,CSASTGTGTNNEQFF,TGCAGTGCTTCAACCGGGACAGGGACAAACAATGAGCAGTTCTTC
TRBJ2-1,NA,NA,TRBV27,CASLRGGPLRGDNGQFF,TGTGCCAGCCTTAGGGGGGGGCCACTGCGGGGTGACAATGGGCAGTTCTTC
TRBJ1-2,NA,TRBD1,TRBV5-1,CASSLSQGGANYGYTF,TGCGCCAGCAGCTTGTCTCAGGGGGGAGCTAACTATGGCTACACCTTC
TRBJ2-1,NA,TRBD2,TRBV12-3/TRBV12-4,CASSLSGREYNEQFF,TGTGCCAGCAGCCTTAGCGGGAGGGAGTACAATGAGCAGTTCTTC
TRBJ2-6,NA,TRBD1,TRBV12-3/TRBV12-4,CASSSNRGRSSGANVLTF,TGTGCCAGCAGTTCGAACAGGGGGCGAAGCTCTGGGGCCAACGTCCTGACTTTC
TRBJ2-7,few,NA,TRBV24-1,CATSTTAPYEQYF,TGTGCCACCTCGACGACAGCTCCCTACGAGCAGTACTTC
TRBJ2-5,NA,NA,TRBV7-2,CASTPRPLGETQYF,TGTGCCAGCACCCCTAGACCGCTGGGAGAGACCCAGTACTTC
TRBJ2-1,few,TRBD2,TRBV5-1,CASCPSGGYNEQFF,TGCGCCAGCTGTCCGAGCGGGGGATACAATGAGCAGTTCTTC
TRBJ2-5,NA,NA,TRBV4-1,CASSQDPGNQETQYF,TGCGCCAGCAGCCAAGATCCAGGCAACCAAGAGACCCAGTACTTC
TRBJ2-7,NA,NA,TRBV6-2/TRBV6-3,CASSPGQGSVHEQYF,TGTGCCAGCAGTCCGGGGCAGGGATCGGTCCACGAGCAGTACTTC
TRBJ2-7,NA,TRBD1,TRBV7-9,CASSPDWRTGVLNEQYF,TGTGCCAGCAGCCCCGACTGGCGGACAGGGGTTCTCAACGAGCAGTACTTC
TRBJ2-3,few,NA,TRBV3-1,CASSPLSGGMGTDTQYF,TGTGCCAGCAGCCCACTATCTGGCGGGATGGGCACAGATACGCAGTATTTT
TRBJ2-6,NA,NA,TRBV3-1,CASSQAPYRVFGANVLTF,TGTGCCAGCAGCCAAGCCCCATACAGAGTCTTTGGGGCCAACGTCCTGACTTTC
TRBJ2-1,NA,TRBD2,TRBV29-1,CSGLTSGSINEQFF,TGCAGCGGCTTGACTAGCGGGAGTATCAATGAGCAGTTCTTC
TRBJ1-5,few,NA,TRBV5-6,CASSLGGIEPQHF,TGTGCCAGCAGCTTGGGGGGTATCGAGCCCCAGCATTTT
TRBJ2-7,NA,TRBD1,TRBV28,CASSLSGQEEQYF,TGTGCCAGCAGTTTATCCGGACAGGAAGAGCAGTACTTC
TRBJ1-1,NA,NA,TRBV10-3,CAISESGREANTEAFF,TGTGCCATCAGTGAGTCGGGGAGGGAGGCGAACACTGAAGCTTTCTTT
TRBJ2-6,few,NA,TRBV15,CATSRDRTSGANVLTF,TGTGCCACCAGCAGGGACCGGACCTCTGGGGCCAACGTCCTGACTTTC
TRBJ2-1,NA,TRBD1,TRBV12-3/TRBV12-4,CASSLDKGAVYNEQFF,TGTGCCAGCAGTTTAGATAAGGGGGCTGTCTACAATGAGCAGTTCTTC
TRBJ2-1,NA,NA,TRBV20-1,CSAKEFSYNEQFF,TGCAGTGCTAAAGAGTTCTCCTACAATGAGCAGTTCTTC
TRBJ2-3,NA,TRBD2,TRBV11-2,CASSSRTSGSTDTQYF,TGTGCCAGCAGCTCAAGGACTAGCGGGAGCACAGATACGCAGTATTTT
TRBJ2-1,once,NA,TRBV9,CASSEGGSSNEQFF,TGTGCCAGCAGCGAGGGGGGGAGTTCCAATGAGCAGTTCTTC
TRBJ2-7,few,TRBD2,TRBV29-1,CSVEDRTSELTEQYF,TGCAGCGTTGAAGATCGGACTAGCGAACTTACAGAACAGTACTTC
TRBJ1-2,few,TRBD1,TRBV3-1,CASSQAPGQVGGYTF,TGTGCCAGCAGCCAAGCCCCGGGACAGGTTGGTGGCTACACCTTC
TRBJ2-7,NA,NA,TRBV27,CASGNYEQYF,TGTGCCAGCGGAAACTACGAGCAGTACTTC
TRBJ1-2,few,NA,TRBV20-1,CSARAGDGYTF,TGCAGTGCTAGAGCGGGAGATGGCTACACCTTC
TRBJ2-7,NA,NA,TRBV2,CASSASPGQQYF,TGTGCCAGCAGTGCGTCTCCGGGACAGCAGTACTTC
TRBJ2-2,NA,NA,TRBV6-6,CASSYLGSTGELFF,TGTGCCAGCAGTTATTTAGGGTCCACCGGGGAGCTGTTTTTT
TRBJ1-5,NA,NA,TRBV15,CATSIPTGAYNQPQHF,TGTGCCACCAGCATCCCCACCGGGGCTTACAATCAGCCCCAGCATTTT
TRBJ1-2,NA,TRBD1,TRBV25-1,CASTADRGYGYTF,TGTGCCAGCACCGCAGACAGGGGCTATGGCTACACCTTC
TRBJ1-1,NA,NA,TRBV12-3/TRBV12-4,CASRGNMNTEAFF,TGTGCCAGCAGGGGGAACATGAACACTGAAGCTTTCTTT
TRBJ2-3,NA,NA,TRBV4-1,CASSQGRGSTDTQYF,TGCGCCAGCAGCCAAGGACGGGGGAGCACAGATACGCAGTATTTT
TRBJ2-7,NA,NA,TRBV12-3/TRBV12-4,CASSPTPAGNEQYF,TGTGCCAGCAGCCCGACCCCAGCGGGCAACGAGCAGTACTTC
TRBJ2-5,NA,NA,TRBV5-1,CASGGTSRQETQYF,TGCGCCAGCGGCGGGACTTCCAGGCAAGAGACCCAGTACTTC
TRBJ2-6,NA,NA,TRBV12-3/TRBV12-4,CASGYFVGSGANVLTF,TGTGCCAGCGGTTATTTCGTGGGTTCTGGGGCCAACGTCCTGACTTTC
TRBJ1-5,NA,TRBD1,TRBV7-9,CASSRQGYNQPQHF,TGTGCCAGCAGCAGACAGGGGTACAATCAGCCCCAGCATTTT
TRBJ2-1,few,NA,TRBV30,CAWSRDRVHNEQFF,TGTGCCTGGAGCCGGGACCGGGTGCACAATGAGCAGTTCTTC
TRBJ2-6,NA,NA,TRBV3-1,CASSQVQGAGANVLTF,TGTGCCAGCAGCCAAGTACAGGGTGCCGGGGCCAACGTCCTGACTTTC